The rows below give T cell receptor beta chains drawn from one sample of a study of cytomegalovirus exposure and HLA in healthy donors. Libraries were prepared by immunoSEQ multiplex PCR; TCRdb keeps only in-frame clonotypes and omits some of them. The data show over 100,000 clones, with around 75% seen just once and less than 2.5% held by the top ten. Sequencing was done on a sample of PBMCs. The receptor source for this set is a man aged 25 to 40 in good health and CMV-seronegative. The CDR3 runs from the conserved cysteine through the conserved F or W. Fields, in order: clone size, J gene, D gene, V gene, CDR3 protein, CDR3 DNA. The D gene is left open where the match is weak. The size field is filled for only some rows; it gives once, few, many or a size class.

. TRBJ2-7 . TRBV27 CASSIPAGQPRINREGHEQYF TGTGCCAGCAGTATTCCCGCGGGACAGCCTCGCATTAATCGAGAGGGTCACGAGCAGTACTTC
. TRBJ1-2 . TRBV5-1 CASSYSGNEGYTF TGCGCCAGCAGCTACTCAGGGAATGAGGGCTACACCTTC
once TRBJ1-1 . TRBV5-1 CASSAWTENTEAFF TGCGCCAGCAGCGCATGGACAGAGAACACTGAAGCTTTCTTT
once TRBJ1-1 . TRBV27 CASRREVVPGTEAFF TGTGCCAGCAGGCGCGAAGTCGTGCCCGGCACTGAAGCTTTCTTT
. TRBJ2-3 . TRBV7-2 CASSLSRGGDTQYF TGTGCCAGCAGCTTAAGCAGGGGAGGGGATACGCAGTATTTT
. TRBJ2-7 TRBD1 TRBV7-9 CASSLTGDFDEQYF TGTGCCAGCAGCTTGACAGGGGATTTCGACGAGCAGTACTTC
. TRBJ2-5 . TRBV7-9 CASSVLGAQETQYF TGTGCCAGCAGCGTCCTTGGGGCCCAAGAGACCCAGTACTTC
. TRBJ2-5 . TRBV6-1 CASSDPRRLKTQYF TGTGCCAGCAGTGATCCCAGGAGGCTGAAGACCCAGTACTTC
. TRBJ1-2 TRBD1 TRBV28 CASRPQGGYGYTF TGTGCCAGCAGGCCGCAGGGGGGTTATGGCTACACCTTC
. TRBJ2-1 TRBD1 TRBV6-6 CASSQRGQGGSEQFF TGTGCCAGCAGCCAACGGGGACAGGGAGGGAGTGAGCAGTTCTTC
few TRBJ2-3 . TRBV28 CASSGGTDAMRTDTQYF TGTGCCAGCAGTGGAGGGACAGATGCAATGCGCACAGATACGCAGTATTTT
. TRBJ2-1 TRBD1 TRBV7-9 CASSWEKTIRDRGLNEQFF TGTGCCAGCAGCTGGGAAAAAACAATAAGGGACAGGGGGCTGAATGAGCAGTTCTTC
. TRBJ2-6 . TRBV10-3 CAISESVRGSGANVLTF TGTGCCATCAGTGAGTCGGTCAGGGGCTCTGGGGCCAACGTCCTGACTTTC
. TRBJ2-6 . TRBV27 CASSFDPGSGANVLTF TGTGCCAGCAGTTTCGATCCCGGTTCTGGGGCCAACGTCCTGACTTTC
. TRBJ2-3 TRBD1 TRBV5-4 CASSSSGTGGGDTQYF TGTGCCAGCAGCTCATCCGGGACAGGGGGCGGAGATACGCAGTATTTT
. TRBJ2-5 TRBD1 TRBV19 CASSPLTTGREETQYF TGTGCCAGTAGCCCTTTGACGACAGGGAGAGAAGAGACCCAGTACTTC
few TRBJ2-5 . TRBV7-2 CASSTTGVQETQYF TGTGCCAGCAGCACCACAGGAGTCCAAGAGACCCAGTACTTC
once TRBJ1-3 TRBD1 TRBV7-6 CASSLVSGGTSGNTIYF TGTGCCAGCAGCTTAGTTTCAGGGGGGACCTCTGGAAACACCATATATTTT
once TRBJ2-5 TRBD2 TRBV14 CASSQSSGGLETQYF TGTGCCAGCAGCCAATCCTCGGGGGGGTTGGAGACCCAGTACTTC
. TRBJ2-6 . TRBV28 CASNRGSGANGLTF TGTGCCAGCAATAGGGGTTCTGGGGCCAACGGCCTGACTTTC
. TRBJ2-5 . TRBV5-1 CASQRSEETQYF TGCGCCAGCCAGCGGTCCGAGGAGACCCAGTACTTC
. TRBJ2-7 . TRBV7-2 CASSSDSAYEQYF TGTGCCAGCAGCTCAGACAGTGCCTACGAGCAGTACTTC
. TRBJ1-5 . TRBV18 CASSLGGGVQPQHF TGTGCCAGCTCACTCGGGGGGGGAGTTCAGCCCCAGCATTTT
. TRBJ2-3 TRBD2 TRBV4-2 CASSLHPVSGGYTDTQYF TGTGCCAGCAGCCTCCATCCCGTAAGCGGGGGATACACAGATACGCAGTATTTT
. TRBJ2-7 . TRBV29-1 CSVAQGNSYEQYF TGCAGCGTTGCGCAGGGAAACTCCTACGAGCAGTACTTC
. TRBJ1-1 TRBD1 TRBV6-1 CASSEIGTGIEAFF TGTGCCAGCAGTGAAATTGGGACAGGGATTGAAGCTTTCTTT
few TRBJ2-2 . TRBV5-1 CASSLGGPGELFF TGCGCCAGCAGCTTGGGGGGGCCCGGGGAGCTGTTTTTT
. TRBJ2-4 . TRBV2 CASSPFAGAGAKNIQYF TGTGCCAGCAGCCCCTTTGCGGGGGCAGGGGCCAAAAACATTCAGTACTTC
few TRBJ2-5 . TRBV7-2 CASSTSQETQYF TGTGCCAGCAGCACTTCCCAAGAGACCCAGTACTTC
. TRBJ1-3 TRBD1 TRBV5-8 CASSLAGGSGNTIYF TGTGCCAGCAGCTTGGCAGGGGGCTCTGGAAACACCATATATTTT
. TRBJ1-1 . TRBV19 CASSIDEILTEAFF TGTGCCAGTAGTATAGATGAGATCCTCACTGAAGCTTTCTTT
. TRBJ2-2 TRBD1 TRBV19 CASTQGARTGELFF TGTGCCAGTACCCAGGGGGCTCGAACCGGGGAGCTGTTTTTT
. TRBJ1-3 . TRBV7-6 CASSHSRAAGNTIYF TGTGCCAGCAGCCACAGTAGAGCTGCTGGAAACACCATATATTTT
. TRBJ2-3 . TRBV19 CATAEGRFRSTDTQYF TGTGCCACCGCGGAGGGCCGGTTCCGCTCCACAGATACGCAGTATTTT
. TRBJ1-2 TRBD1 TRBV4-2 CASSQDGTGERAGGYTF TGTGCCAGCAGCCAAGATGGGACAGGGGAGAGGGCGGGCGGCTACACCTTC
once TRBJ2-2 TRBD1 TRBV4-2 CASSQDSGQGAGELFF TGTGCCAGCAGCCAAGATTCGGGACAGGGGGCGGGGGAGCTGTTTTTT
. TRBJ1-1 . TRBV10-3 CAIRQKNTEAFF TGTGCCATCAGGCAGAAGAACACTGAAGCTTTCTTT
. TRBJ1-6 TRBD1 TRBV5-1 CASSTGTGNLASPLHF TGCGCCAGCAGCACCGGGACAGGGAATTTGGCTTCACCCCTCCACTTT
few TRBJ2-1 TRBD1 TRBV4-3 CASSQDPGTGNNEQFF TGCGCCAGCAGCCAGGACCCCGGGACAGGGAACAATGAGCAGTTCTTC
. TRBJ1-2 . TRBV29-1 CSVETGNYGYTF TGCAGCGTGGAGACTGGAAACTATGGCTACACCTTC
. TRBJ1-2 . TRBV2 CASSENWGGYGYTF TGTGCCAGCAGTGAAAATTGGGGAGGCTATGGCTACACCTTC
. TRBJ2-2 . TRBV7-6 CASGATGGELFF TGTGCCAGCGGGGCAACGGGCGGGGAGCTGTTTTTT
. TRBJ2-3 TRBD2 TRBV5-4 CASSLGLAGDTQYF TGTGCCAGCAGCCTCGGACTAGCGGGAGATACGCAGTATTTT
. TRBJ2-3 TRBD2 TRBV11-2 CASSSTIAERGVNTQYF TGTGCCAGCAGCTCCACTATAGCTGAGCGGGGGGTGAATACGCAGTATTTT
once TRBJ2-2 . TRBV10-3 CAISLTRPNTGELFF TGTGCCATCAGTCTGACTAGACCGAACACCGGGGAGCTGTTTTTT
. TRBJ1-6 TRBD1 TRBV2 CASRRQGARNSPLHF TGTGCCAGCAGGAGGCAGGGGGCTCGAAATTCACCCCTCCACTTT
. TRBJ2-3 TRBD1 TRBV10-1 CASSDSDRGKPDTQYF TGCGCCAGCAGTGATTCGGACAGGGGGAAGCCAGATACGCAGTATTTT
. TRBJ1-2 TRBD1 TRBV25-1 CASSEPGQGRNGYTF TGTGCCAGCAGTGAGCCCGGACAGGGACGGAATGGCTACACCTTC
. TRBJ1-3 . TRBV30 CAWSPGTGNTIYF TGTGCCTGGAGTCCAGGGACTGGAAATACCATATATTTT
. TRBJ2-3 TRBD2 TRBV13 CASSFGTSDVTQLVDSPDTQYF TGTGCCAGCAGCTTTGGGACTAGCGACGTTACCCAACTGGTTGATTCGCCAGATACGCAGTATTTT
. TRBJ1-2 . TRBV15 CATSSDLPSYGYTF TGTGCCACCAGCAGTGACTTGCCTTCCTATGGCTACACCTTC
few TRBJ2-1 TRBD2 TRBV27 CASSSWTSGGPTPYNEQFF TGTGCCAGCAGTTCATGGACTAGCGGGGGGCCAACGCCCTACAATGAGCAGTTCTTC
. TRBJ1-5 . TRBV27 CASSNRASNQPQHF TGTGCCAGCAGCAACAGGGCTAGCAATCAGCCCCAGCATTTT
. TRBJ2-3 . TRBV4-3 CASSQDPRQYTQYF TGCGCCAGCAGCCAAGATCCTCGACAATATACGCAGTATTTT
. TRBJ1-6 . TRBV7-9 CASSFGQNSPLHF TGTGCCAGCAGCTTTGGACAGAATTCACCCCTCCACTTT
once TRBJ2-7 . TRBV6-5 CASSYGGDYEQYF TGTGCCAGCAGTTACGGAGGAGACTACGAGCAGTACTTC
. TRBJ2-7 . TRBV27 CASSPPAGAPYEQYF TGTGCCAGCAGTCCCCCGGCGGGGGCCCCCTACGAGCAGTACTTC